This passage covers 32 T cell receptor beta chains from one sample sequenced in a study of T cells after yellow fever vaccination. TCRdb reprocessed the 5' RACE reads via MiXCR and lists one record per CDR3 protein. The table lists 300,000 or so distinct CDR3 sequences, over 10% of them singletons. The sequenced sample was CD4+ T cells sorted from PBMCs, obtained 45 days after the yellow fever booster vaccination. These TCRs come from a young man who received the YFV17D yellow fever vaccine.

The rearrangement joins TRBV18 to TRBJ2-3; D is possibly TRBD2 (6 bases). V was cut by 0 bases and J by 4 bases, with 11 bases left in between. Germline values: CDR1 KGHSH, CDR2 LQKENI. The CDR3 has 15 amino acids. This chain's CDR3 is CASSPPNGGADTQYF. CDR3 nucleotide sequence: TGTGCCAGCTCACCACCCAACGGAGGGGCAGATACGCAGTATTTT.

This clonotype was found a few times. This chain connects TRBV28 to TRBJ2-7, with D maybe TRBD2 (6 bases). Looked up from germline, CDR1 is MDHEN and CDR2 is SYDVKM. CDR3 length equals 13 residues. Trimming left V 8 bases short and J 0 bases short, with 11 bases between. The CDR3 loop reads CASLAGLSYEQYF. The DNA for the CDR3 is TGTGCCAGCCTCGCGGGACTCTCCTACGAGCAGTACTTC.

This chain joins TRBV11-2 and TRBJ2-7; the D is unclear. V gave up 5 bases and J gave up 0 bases, with 8 bases separating them. The CDR3 runs 13 residues. Germline V lookup: CDR1 SGHAT, CDR2 FQNNGV. CDR3 sequence: CASSASSSYEQYF. The DNA for the CDR3 is TGTGCCAGCAGCGCGTCAAGCTCCTACGAGCAGTACTTC.

The rearrangement links TRBV7-2 to TRBJ2-1; TRBD2 matches 10 bases. This CDR3 comprises 16 residues. V was clipped by 5 bases and J by 0 bases; unmatched bases: 4. CDR1 and CDR2 (germline): SGHTA, FQGNSA. Here the CDR3 reads CASSPGLAPSYNEQFF. In nucleotides, the CDR3 is TGTGCCAGCAGCCCGGGACTAGCGCCCTCCTACAATGAGCAGTTCTTC.

Many counts were recorded for this clonotype. One junction end disagrees with the germline gene, perhaps due to a read error. The chain combines TRBV5-6 with TRBJ2-1; the D gene is possibly TRBD2 (5 bases). This CDR3 region has 12 residues. Germline V gene sequence: CDR1 SGHDT, CDR2 YYEEEE. CDR3 sequence (DNA): TGCGCCAGCAGCTTGGCCGGGGATGAGCAGTTCTTC. Its protein is CASSLAGDEQFF.

This rearrangement joins TRBV5-1 to TRBJ2-5; no clear D gene. V was trimmed by 4 bases and J by 2 bases, leaving 12 bases between them. The CDR3 has 14 residues. Looked up from germline, CDR1 is SGHRS and CDR2 is YFSETQ. The CDR3 is CASSAAGAQETQYF. The CDR3, as DNA: TGCGCCAGCAGCGCCGCCGGAGCTCAAGAGACCCAGTACTTC.

The chain joins TRBV7-2 to TRBJ1-4; 9 nucleotides align to TRBD1. With V trimmed by 6 bases and J by 8 bases, 7 bases remained unmatched. CDR1 is SGHTA and CDR2 is FQGNSA in the germline V gene. CDR3 length: 14 residues. CDR3 protein: CASRERTGDEKLFF. CDR3 DNA sequence: TGTGCCAGCAGAGAAAGGACAGGGGACGAAAAACTGTTTTTT.

The genes are TRBV20-1 and TRBJ1-3; no clear D. V was clipped by 3 bases and J by 0 bases, with 9 bases between them. The CDR3 is made up of 14 amino acids. The V gene's germline CDR1 is DFQATT and CDR2 SNEGSKA (reference sequence). The CDR3 region is CSASPGSSGNTIYF. The DNA of the CDR3 is TGCAGTGCTAGTCCGGGGAGCTCTGGAAACACCATATATTTT.

The chain combines TRBV28 with TRBJ2-1; the D is unclear. CDR3 size: 13 residues. Germline-derived CDR1 and CDR2 are MDHEN and SYDVKM. V lost 8 bases to trimming and J lost 7 bases, with 15 bases between them. In nucleotides, the CDR3 is TGTGCCAGCCGAAGTGGCTCCAGGAATGAGCAGTTCTTC. This encodes CASRSGSRNEQFF.

Only a few counts were recorded for this clonotype. The J gene is TRBJ1-5, the V gene TRBV20-1, with 7 bases matching TRBD1. There are 17 residues in the CDR3. Losses at the gene ends were 3 bases for V and 2 bases for J; bases not matched to a gene: 13. From germline, CDR1 is DFQATT and CDR2 SNEGSKA (reference sequence). The CDR3 coding sequence is TGCAGTGCTAGGGACCCATTCAGGGGGTCGGGCAATCAGCCCCAGCATTTT. Translated: CSARDPFRGSGNQPQHF.

This clonotype was found a few times. J is TRBJ2-7 and V is TRBV11-2; 14 nucleotides align to TRBD2. V trimming: 5 bases; J trimming: 4 bases; junction bases outside the gene matches: 16. Germline CDR1 reads SGHAT; CDR2 reads FQNNGV. The CDR3 spans 19 residues. The CDR3: CASSPRGTGTSGSKYEQYF. CDR3 coding DNA: TGTGCCAGCAGCCCAAGGGGAACCGGGACTAGCGGGAGTAAGTACGAGCAGTACTTC.

The chain employs TRBV20-1 and TRBJ2-7, with TRBD2 matching over 10 bases. In germline, CDR1 is DFQATT, CDR2 SNEGSKA (reference sequence). This CDR3 region has 15 residues. Trimming removed 1 base from V and 0 bases from J; junction bases left unmatched: 3. CDR3 sequence: CSARAAGGSSYEQYF. For the CDR3, the DNA is TGCAGTGCTAGAGCAGCGGGGGGGAGCTCCTACGAGCAGTACTTC.

V is TRBV6-1 and J is TRBJ2-4; possibly TRBD2 for D (6 bases). In germline, CDR1 is MNHNS, CDR2 SASEGT. There are 15 residues in the CDR3. V was trimmed by 5 bases and J by 3 bases, leaving 14 bases between them. The CDR3 nucleotides read TGTGCCAGCAGTCGCGGGGCGGGATTCAAAAACATTCAGTACTTC. Amino acids: CASSRGAGFKNIQYF.

The chain joins TRBV5-4 to TRBJ2-3, with D hard to call. Trimming took off 0 bases at V and 3 bases at J, with 11 bases between the two ends. CDR3 length: 15 residues. Germline V gene sequence: CDR1 SGHNT, CDR2 YYREEE (reference sequence). DNA for the CDR3: TGTGCCAGCAGCTTGGCTGGAGCGTTTACAGATACGCAGTATTTT. It encodes CASSLAGAFTDTQYF.

This clonotype has a count of ten or more. The chain employs TRBV7-2 and TRBJ2-2; 7 positions match TRBD2. The V and J ends lost 5 bases and 4 bases, in that order; junction bases with no gene match: 7. CDR1 is SGHTA and CDR2 is FQGNSA in the germline V gene. The CDR3 runs to 15 residues. The CDR3 region is CASSPRTRVTGELFF. CDR3 sequence (DNA): TGTGCCAGCAGCCCACGGACTAGGGTCACCGGGGAGCTGTTTTTT.

This clonotype was seen a few times. The chain recombines TRBV20-1 with TRBJ2-7, with 10 bases lining up with TRBD1. The J segment lost 5 bases and the V segment lost 6 bases, leaving 7 bases of the junction unmatched. CDR3 length: 13 residues. Germline CDR1 and CDR2: DFQATT and SNEGSKA (reference sequence). The CDR3 region has the DNA TGCAGTGCACAGGGACAGGGGTTGGACGAGCAGTACTTC. It specifies CSAQGQGLDEQYF.

The chain has TRBV6-1 and TRBJ2-3, with 9 bases aligning to TRBD2. CDR1 and CDR2 (germline): MNHNS, SASEGT. CDR3 length: 14 residues. V lost 2 bases, J lost 6 bases, and 3 bases stayed unmatched. The CDR3 spells CASSERREGDTQYF. CDR3 sequence (DNA): TGTGCCAGCAGTGAAAGGCGGGAGGGGGATACGCAGTATTTT.

This chain connects TRBV5-1 to TRBJ1-5; D ambiguous. Germline V gene sequence: CDR1 SGHRS, CDR2 YFSETQ. CDR3 length equals 13 residues. Trimming took 2 bases from V and 5 from J, leaving 8 bases between them. Here the CDR3 DNA reads TGCGCCAGCAGCTTCTCCCCGGATCAGCCCCAGCATTTT. This encodes CASSFSPDQPQHF. The entire variable domain, with the rest obtained from reference TRBV5-1 and TRBJ1-5, is as follows: KAGVTQTPRYLIKTRGQQVTLSCSPISGHRSVSWYQQTPGQGLQFLFEYFSETQRNKGNFPGRFSGRQFSNSRSEMNVSTLELGDSALYLCASSFSPDQPQHFGDGTRLSIL.

This clonotype showed up just a few times. The rearrangement links TRBV28 to TRBJ2-3; D could derive from TRBD1 or TRBD2 (7 bases each). Deletions cut 8 bases from V and 5 bases from J, with 23 bases between. Germline CDR1 MDHEN, CDR2 SYDVKM. The CDR3 has 16 residues. Here the CDR3 DNA reads TGTGCCAGCGTGTCCAGGGGGGTGCGGGAGAGAGATACGCAGTATTTT. Its translation: CASVSRGVRERDTQYF.

This chain links TRBV20-1 with TRBJ1-2; tentatively, D is TRBD1 (5 bases). Germline V gene sequence: CDR1 DFQATT, CDR2 SNEGSKA (reference sequence). CDR3 size: 13 residues. V lost 4 bases to trimming and J lost 3 bases, with 12 bases between them. DNA of the CDR3: TGCAGTGCTAACCGGGGACGGGACTATGGCTACACCTTC. It specifies CSANRGRDYGYTF.

This chain links TRBV6-5 with TRBJ1-2; D gene uncertain. The CDR3 runs 15 residues. Germline V lookup: CDR1 MNHEY, CDR2 SVGAGI. V lost 0 bases and J 10 bases, leaving 18 bases between the germline ends. The CDR3 DNA is TGTGCCAGCAGTTACTCGAGATGGGAGTCGGTTGACTACACCTTC. Its translation: CASSYSRWESVDYTF.

This clonotype appeared a single time. This chain links TRBV25-1 with TRBJ2-5; TRBD2 is a possible D gene (5 bases). Germline values: CDR1 MGHDK, CDR2 SYGVNS. The CDR3 loop spans 12 amino acids. V dropped 10 bases and J dropped 9 bases, with 18 bases sitting between them. CDR3 DNA sequence: TGTGCCATCACTCCGGGCACGGAGGCCCAGTACTTC. Residues: CAITPGTEAQYF.

This clonotype has at least ten counts. The chain links TRBV5-1 to TRBJ2-1; TRBD2 matches at 11 bases. With 4 bases clipped from V and 4 bases from J, the junction kept 4 bases outside the gene matches. The V gene's germline CDR1 is SGHRS and CDR2 YFSETQ. This CDR3 spans 15 amino acids. The CDR3 bases are TGCGCCAGCAGCACCGGGACTAGCGGATACAATGAGCAGTTCTTC. As protein: CASSTGTSGYNEQFF.

The V and J genes are TRBV7-2 and TRBJ2-7; D may correspond to TRBD1 or TRBD2 (6 bases each). Germline CDR1 reads SGHTA; CDR2 reads FQGNSA. Trimming removed 2 bases from V and 4 bases from J, with 18 bases in between. This CDR3 spans 16 amino acids. Written as DNA, the CDR3 is TGTGCCAGCAGCTTAAAGGGGGGAATTCCCCCTTACGAGCAGTACTTC. Its protein is CASSLKGGIPPYEQYF.

This clonotype was counted between two and nine times. V gene TRBV20-1 combines with J gene TRBJ1-1, with D maybe TRBD1 (5 bases). CDR1 DFQATT and CDR2 SNEGSKA come from the germline V gene (reference sequence). CDR3 length: 15 amino acids. Trimming took off 4 bases at V and 0 bases at J, with 15 bases between the two ends. CDR3 nucleotide sequence: TGCAGTGCTACCCCCGACAGCTTCATGAACACTGAAGCTTTCTTT. The encoded protein is CSATPDSFMNTEAFF.

The genes are TRBV18 and TRBJ2-2; D gene unclear. The CDR3 consists of 13 residues. V lost 3 bases and J 7 bases, leaving 9 bases between the germline ends. Germline CDR1 and CDR2: KGHSH and LQKENI. Here the CDR3 DNA reads TGTGCCAGCTCACCTCAAGGCGGCGGGGAGCTGTTTTTT. Translating gives CASSPQGGGELFF.

In its sample, this clonotype was seen a few times. The chain uses TRBV5-1 and TRBJ2-3; 14 positions agree with TRBD2. This CDR3 has 16 residues. CDR1 and CDR2 from the germline V gene are SGHRS and YFSETQ. The V segment lost 1 base and the J segment 6 bases; nucleotides outside the gene matches: 4. As DNA, the CDR3 is TGCGCCAGCAGCTTGCCGGGACTAGCGGGAGTGGATACGCAGTATTTT. Protein sequence: CASSLPGLAGVDTQYF.

In its sample, this clonotype was seen a few times. The chain couples TRBV4-1 to TRBJ1-2; D gene ambiguous. Per germline, CDR1 MGHRA and CDR2 YSYEKL. This CDR3 comprises 12 residues. V was pared by 1 base and J by 5 bases, with 5 bases between. Here the CDR3 reads CASSQAGYGYTF. The CDR3 DNA is TGCGCCAGCAGCCAAGCTGGGTATGGCTACACCTTC.

This chain joins TRBV5-8 and TRBJ1-1; unclear D gene. Germline V lookup: CDR1 SGHTS, CDR2 YDEGEE. This CDR3 has 13 amino acids. V was trimmed by 5 bases and J by 0 bases, leaving 8 bases between them. This chain's CDR3 is CASSSELNTEAFF. Here the CDR3 DNA reads TGTGCCAGCAGTTCCGAACTGAACACTGAAGCTTTCTTT. Filled out from reference TRBV5-8 and TRBJ1-1, the complete variable domain reads EAGVTQSPTHLIKTRGQQATLRCSPISGHTSVYWYQQALGLGLQFLLWYDEGEERNRGNFPPRFSGRQFPNYSSELNVNALELEDSALYLCASSSELNTEAFFGQGTRLTVV.

The J gene is TRBJ2-1, the V gene TRBV12-3 or TRBV12-4, with D possibly TRBD2 on 6 matching bases. Trimming removed 6 bases at V and 15 bases at J, with 18 bases between. The CDR3 covers 12 residues. The CDR3 sequence is CASSDIPGAAFF. CDR3 nucleotide sequence: TGTGCCAGCAGCGACATACCGGGAGCCGCGTTCTTC.

This sequence joins TRBV28 and TRBJ2-7; 9 nucleotides align to TRBD1. Per germline, CDR1 MDHEN and CDR2 SYDVKM. The CDR3 consists of 13 residues. Losses at the gene ends were 8 bases for V and 9 bases for J; bases not matched to a gene: 11. CDR3 loop: CASGRDRALGQYF. The CDR3, as DNA: TGTGCCAGCGGACGGGACAGGGCACTCGGGCAGTACTTC.

The sample holds a few counts of this clonotype. V gene TRBV2 combines with J gene TRBJ1-2, with D maybe TRBD1 (5 bases). The germline V and J ends were trimmed by 1 base and 7 bases, with 10 bases remaining between them. The CDR3 is 13 amino acids. The germline CDR1 and CDR2 sequences are SNHLY and FYNNEI. CDR3 loop: CASSEVQGPGYTF. Written as DNA, the CDR3 is TGTGCCAGCAGTGAAGTCCAGGGCCCTGGCTACACCTTC.